Listed here are 10 T cell receptor beta chains from one sample, sequenced in a study of shared clonotypes between healthy human individuals. Produced via immunoSEQ multiplex PCR; TCRdb's table is partial and in-frame only. The sample comprises about 2.4 million clones, 90% to 95% of which are singletons, and 0.36% rests with the top ten. Sequenced sample: naive CD4+ T cells from PBMCs. As for subset: CD45RA+ positively selected. These receptors all come from a man between 18 and 29 years old in good health. Some clones in this sample may be carry-over from other donors' samples.

This chain connects TRBV30 to TRBJ1-6; perhaps TRBD1 as D (5 bases). CDR3 size: 15 residues. CDR1 is GTSNPN and CDR2 is SVGIG in the germline V gene (reference sequence). V lost 2 bases, J lost 5 bases, and 13 bases lay in between. Here the CDR3 DNA reads TGTGCCTGGAGTACACTAACGGGGGATAATTCACCCCTCCACTTT. It encodes CAWSTLTGDNSPLHF.

The genes are TRBV7-3 and TRBJ2-2; 14 nucleotides match TRBD2. V was clipped by 6 bases and J by 3 bases; unmatched bases: 0. The CDR3 loop spans 15 amino acids. Germline values: CDR1 SGHTA, CDR2 FQGTGA. The CDR3 bases are TGTGCCAGCAGGGGACTAGCGGGGGACACCGGGGAGCTGTTTTTT. It encodes CASRGLAGDTGELFF. Drawing the rest from reference TRBV7-3 and TRBJ2-2, the complete variable domain is GAGVSQTPSNKVTEKGKYVELRCDPISGHTALYWYRQSLGQGPEFLIYFQGTGAADDSGLPNDRFFAVRPEGSVSTLKIQRTERGDSAVYLCASRGLAGDTGELFFGEGSRLTVL.

The rearrangement joins TRBV29-1 to TRBJ2-3, with D possibly called TRBD1 or TRBD2 (5 bases each). Germline loops: CDR1 SQVTM, CDR2 ANQGSEA. The V end was cut by 7 bases, the J end by 2 bases, with 10 bases between. This CDR3 spans 12 amino acids. Here the CDR3 reads CSGRGLTDTQYF. The CDR3 region has the DNA TGCAGCGGCCGGGGCCTCACAGATACGCAGTATTTT.

The CDR3 sequence is CASSSGHLETQYF. The CDR3, as DNA: TGTGCCAGCAGCTCGGGACACCTAGAGACCCAGTACTTC. The chain employs TRBV7-7 and TRBJ2-5; D might be TRBD1 (6 bases). The germline V gene encodes CDR1 SSHAT and CDR2 FNYEAQ (reference sequence). This CDR3 region has 13 residues. Deletions cut 4 bases from V and 4 bases from J, with 10 bases between.

This sequence joins TRBV28 and TRBJ2-1, with 8 bases that match TRBD2. The CDR3 runs 14 residues. The V segment lost 7 bases and the J segment 5 bases; nucleotides outside the gene matches: 7. The V gene's germline CDR1 is MDHEN and CDR2 SYDVKM. The CDR3 sequence is CASTNGGVNNEQFF. The CDR3 DNA reads TGTGCCAGCACGAACGGGGGGGTTAACAATGAGCAGTTCTTC.

This chain links TRBV15 with TRBJ1-3, with TRBD1 matching 8 bases. Germline V gene data show CDR1 as LNHNV and CDR2 as YYDKDF (reference sequence). This CDR3 contains 15 residues. With V trimmed by 4 bases and J by 11 bases, 13 bases remained unmatched. The chain's CDR3 is CATSKGQGLLGAIYF. The CDR3 coding sequence is TGTGCCACCAGCAAAGGACAGGGACTTCTAGGGGCCATATATTTT.

The rearrangement joins TRBV29-1 to TRBJ1-2, with a possible D match to TRBD1 (6 bases). V was clipped by 1 base and J by 3 bases, with 6 bases between them. CDR3 length: 12 amino acids. From germline, CDR1 is SQVTM and CDR2 ANQGSEA. CDR3 DNA sequence: TGCAGCGTTGAAGGGGGGCACTATGGCTACACCTTC. Translation: CSVEGGHYGYTF.

This chain uses TRBV11-2 with TRBJ2-5, with D unclear. TRBJ2-7 explains the end of the DNA better; the J call may be wrong. This CDR3 is 14 amino acids long. From germline, CDR1 is SGHAT and CDR2 FQNNGV. For the CDR3, the DNA is TGTGCCAGCAGCCGCGTCCCCCTATCCTACGAGCAGTACTTC. Its protein product is CASSRVPLSYEQYF.

The V call is TRBV6-1, the J call TRBJ1-3; 8 nucleotides agree with TRBD1. Germline V lookup: CDR1 MNHNS, CDR2 SASEGT. The ends lost 2 bases at V and 4 bases at J; junction bases unmatched: 4. This CDR3 has 15 residues. The CDR3 loop reads CASSEQGADGNTIYF. The CDR3 nucleotides are TGTGCCAGCAGTGAACAGGGGGCGGACGGAAACACCATATATTTT.

This chain joins TRBV11-2 and TRBJ2-3, with TRBD2 identical over 10 bases. The germline gives CDR1 SGHAT, CDR2 FQNNGV. This CDR3 spans 16 amino acids. V shed 1 base, J shed 2 bases, and the junction held 3 bases outside the gene matches. DNA for the CDR3: TGTGCCAGCAGCTTAGGCCTAGCGGGAGCCACAGATACGCAGTATTTT. Translation gives CASSLGLAGATDTQYF.